The TCR beta chain under discussion was sequenced for a study of metastatic and nonmetastatic thyroid tumors. Across the whole study: The authors compared repertoires across blood and tumor or nodule tissue from malignant and benign thyroid patients.

The CDR3 is 16 residues long. The V and J ends lost 1 base and 7 bases, in that order; junction bases with no gene match: 7. Germline CDR1 and CDR2: SGHAT and FQDESV (reference sequence). In the original analysis: The distant-metastasis classifier for papillary thyroid cancer was built from CDR3 differences across clinicopathological groups. From the PCR reads, TCRdb re-called clones with MiXCR. None of the V and J calls come from the authors' own analysis; TCRdb made them. The sample lists 43,000 or so clones, approximately 15% seen once, with over 20% in the top ten. This clone was seen many times. As yet, its antigen is unknown. Patients had received no treatment of any kind before thyroid surgery. The study's findings and limits: Compared with benign nodules, malignant thyroid tumors were reported to have significantly higher TCR beta diversity in both blood and tumor.

This clonotype was sampled from a female donor with papillary thyroid cancer or a benign thyroid nodule (not recorded which). Some clones in this sample may be carry-over from other donors' samples. The V and J genes are TRBV11-1 and TRBJ2-1, with TRBD2 matching 10 bases. The specimen sequenced was blood. The CDR3 nucleotides are TGTGCCAGCAGCTTAGGGCCTAGCGGGAGTGTAAATGAGCAGTTCTTC. Residues: CASSLGPSGSVNEQFF.